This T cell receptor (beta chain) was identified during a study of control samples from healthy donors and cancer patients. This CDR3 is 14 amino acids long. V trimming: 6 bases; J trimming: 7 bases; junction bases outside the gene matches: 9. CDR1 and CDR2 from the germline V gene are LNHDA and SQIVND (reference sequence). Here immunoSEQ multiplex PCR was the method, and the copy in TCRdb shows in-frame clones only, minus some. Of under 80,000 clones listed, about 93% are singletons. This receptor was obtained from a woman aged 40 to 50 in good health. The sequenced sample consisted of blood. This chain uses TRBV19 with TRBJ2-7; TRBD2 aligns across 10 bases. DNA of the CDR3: TGTGCCAGTAGACGAGCGGGGGGGCCAGGTGAGCAGTACTTC. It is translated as CASRRAGGPGEQYF.